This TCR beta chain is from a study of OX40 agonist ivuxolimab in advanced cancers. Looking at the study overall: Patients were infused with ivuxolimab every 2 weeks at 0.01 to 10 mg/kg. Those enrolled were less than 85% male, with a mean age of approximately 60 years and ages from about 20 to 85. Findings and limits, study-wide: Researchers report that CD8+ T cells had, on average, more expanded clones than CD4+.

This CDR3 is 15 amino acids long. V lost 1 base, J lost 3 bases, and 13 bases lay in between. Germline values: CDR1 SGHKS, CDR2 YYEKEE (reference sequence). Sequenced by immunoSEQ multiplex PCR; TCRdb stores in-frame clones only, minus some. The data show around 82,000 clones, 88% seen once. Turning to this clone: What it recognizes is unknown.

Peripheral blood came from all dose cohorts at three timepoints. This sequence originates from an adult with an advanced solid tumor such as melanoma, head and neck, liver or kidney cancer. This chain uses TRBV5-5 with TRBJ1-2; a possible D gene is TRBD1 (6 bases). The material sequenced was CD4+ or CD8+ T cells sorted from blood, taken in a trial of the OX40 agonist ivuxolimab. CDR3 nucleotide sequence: TGTGCCAGCAGCTTGCAGTGGGGGGCCGACTATGGCTACACCTTC. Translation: CASSLQWGADYGYTF.